One sample yielded the 22 T cell receptor beta chains listed below, sequenced in a study of blood T cells in healthy people across ages (dated by TCRdb to 2015 to 2017). Receptor amplification or capture employed 5' RACE. Instrument used: Illumina HiSeq 2500. The second PCR ran for about 6 to 12 cycles and used a J-beta primer mix along with a sample-barcoded 5' primer. TCRdb took the public reads, trimmed them with fastp at Q25, ran MiXCR for clone calling and kept in-frame beta chains. For every CDR3 protein sequence, its rows merge into one entry that carries the most common genes and DNA. Here the sample has fewer than 1 million distinct CDR3 sequences; approximately 48% occur a single time. The ten largest make up approximately 19% of the sample. Sequencing used blood. The receptors shown here come from a man between 60 and 70 years old in good health.

The genes are TRBV20-1 and TRBJ1-4, with 9 bases lining up with TRBD1. The CDR3 totals 13 residues. With 5 bases clipped from V and 8 bases from J, the junction kept 6 bases outside the gene matches. The germline gives CDR1 DFQATT, CDR2 SNEGSKA (reference sequence). The CDR3 reads CSALTGGLEKLFF. DNA of the CDR3: TGCAGTGCTCTCACAGGGGGCCTCGAAAAACTGTTTTTT.

CDR3 DNA: TGTGCCAGCAGTTTAGGGGACGGTTACGAGCAGTACTTC. Its translation is CASSLGDGYEQYF. The gene calls are TRBV27 and TRBJ2-4; D possibly uses TRBD1 or TRBD2 (5 bases each). Gene TRBJ2-7 matches the end of the DNA better, so the J call may be wrong. CDR1 and CDR2 (germline): MNHEY, SMNVEV (reference sequence). There are 13 residues in the CDR3.

V is TRBV15 and J is TRBJ2-7; D remains unclear. The CDR3 has 14 amino acids. V was pared by 0 bases and J by 3 bases, with 9 bases between. The germline V gene has CDR1 LNHNV and CDR2 YYDKDF (reference sequence). This CDR3 reads CATSRDLAGYEQYF. The CDR3 DNA sequence: TGTGCCACCAGCAGAGATTTGGCAGGCTACGAGCAGTACTTC.

This chain links TRBV6-1 with TRBJ2-3; D perhaps matches TRBD2 (5 bases). V dropped 6 bases and J dropped 8 bases, with 21 bases sitting between them. The CDR3 spans 15 residues. Germline V lookup: CDR1 MNHNS, CDR2 SASEGT. The CDR3 DNA follows: TGTGCCAGCAGCACGTACGGGGTGGCCGCGGGTACGCAGTATTTT. Translated: CASSTYGVAAGTQYF.

This clonotype was picked up a small number of times. This rearrangement joins TRBV4-1 to TRBJ2-4; D remains unclear. The length of the CDR3 is 16 residues. Germline V lookup: CDR1 MGHRA, CDR2 YSYEKL. Trimming removed 4 bases at V and 1 base at J, with 14 bases between. This CDR3 is CASSLEVLGAKNIQYF. The CDR3 nucleotides are TGCGCCAGCAGCCTTGAAGTCTTGGGGGCCAAAAACATTCAGTACTTC.

This clonotype has more than one count but fewer than ten. The gene calls are TRBV27 and TRBJ2-1; D is ambiguous. The CDR3 contains 15 residues. V lost 7 bases and J 5 bases, leaving 18 bases between the germline ends. Germline V gene sequence: CDR1 MNHEY, CDR2 SMNVEV (reference sequence). DNA of the CDR3: TGTGCCAGCACCCTTAGATCCACCAGAAACAATGAGCAGTTCTTC. This translates into CASTLRSTRNNEQFF.

As for this clonotype: Its ends do not fully match the called genes, so a read error is possible. This rearrangement joins TRBV7-3 to TRBJ1-2; 9 bases map to TRBD1. CDR3 length: 14 residues. The germline V gene encodes CDR1 SGHTA and CDR2 FQGTGA. The CDR3 bases are TGTACCAGCAGCTCCACAGGGGGCGGCTATGGCTACACCTTC. Translating gives CTSSSTGGGYGYTF.

V is TRBV11-2 and J is TRBJ2-3; TRBD2 matches 8 bases. In germline, CDR1 is SGHAT, CDR2 FQNNGV. The CDR3 extends over 16 amino acids. V was clipped by 1 base and J by 2 bases; unmatched bases: 5. CDR3 protein: CASSLGSRGVTDTQYF. The CDR3 DNA is TGTGCCAGCAGCTTAGGTTCGCGGGGGGTCACAGATACGCAGTATTTT.

This chain uses TRBV6-6 with TRBJ2-1; 7 bases match TRBD1. The CDR3 is made up of 14 amino acids. Germline CDR1 and CDR2: MNHNY and SVGAGI (reference sequence). With V trimmed by 5 bases and J by 9 bases, 10 bases remained unmatched. The CDR3 reads CASSDRTGVGEQFF. CDR3 DNA sequence: TGTGCCAGCAGTGATCGAACAGGGGTGGGTGAGCAGTTCTTC.

Only a few counts were recorded for this clonotype. As DNA, the CDR3 is TGTGCCAGCAGTTACGGCAGGGTCGAGCAGTACTTC. Residues: CASSYGRVEQYF. The chain uses TRBV6-2 or TRBV6-3 and TRBJ2-7; possibly TRBD1 for D (5 bases). The CDR3 covers 12 residues. CDR1 MNHEY and CDR2 SVGEGT come from the germline V gene. Trimming pared 2 bases from V and 6 bases from J, leaving 8 bases between.

V gene TRBV10-2 combines with J gene TRBJ1-6; the D gene is possibly TRBD1 (6 bases). With 2 bases removed from V and 5 bases from J, the gap between germline ends came to 13 bases. The CDR3 is made up of 16 amino acids. From germline, CDR1 is WSHSY and CDR2 SAAADI. The CDR3: CASSEGRGTDNSPLHF. The CDR3 nucleotides read TGCGCCAGCAGTGAGGGCAGGGGAACAGATAATTCACCCCTCCACTTT.

This rearrangement joins TRBV6-1 to TRBJ2-3; either TRBD1 or TRBD2 may supply D (5 bases each). Trimming cost V 5 bases and J 2 bases, with 23 bases left between them. The CDR3 loop spans 18 amino acids. Per the germline V gene, CDR1 is MNHNS and CDR2 is SASEGT. The DNA of the CDR3 is TGTGCCAGCAGTCCACCGATGGGACCTAGCCCGGCCACAGATACGCAGTATTTT. This translates into CASSPPMGPSPATDTQYF.

This clonotype has a single count. This rearrangement joins TRBV5-1 to TRBJ2-3; unclear D gene. The V end was cut by 5 bases, the J end by 5 bases, with 15 bases between. Germline V CDR1 and CDR2: SGHRS, YFSETQ. The CDR3 is made up of 14 amino acids. DNA for the CDR3: TGCGCCAGCAGGACCTGGACGGTGGAAGATACGCAGTATTTT. Protein: CASRTWTVEDTQYF. The whole variable domain, remainder taken from reference TRBV5-1 and TRBJ2-3, is KAGVTQTPRYLIKTRGQQVTLSCSPISGHRSVSWYQQTPGQGLQFLFEYFSETQRNKGNFPGRFSGRQFSNSRSEMNVSTLELGDSALYLCASRTWTVEDTQYFGPGTRLTVL.

V and J are TRBV10-1 and TRBJ1-1; the D gene is possibly TRBD1 (6 bases). The ends were cut back, 4 bases at V and 5 bases at J, with 11 bases in the middle. The CDR3 is 13 residues long. Germline-derived CDR1 and CDR2 are WNHNN and SYGVQD (reference sequence). The CDR3 sequence is CASSVKQGTEAFF. In DNA, the CDR3 is TGCGCCAGCAGTGTAAAACAGGGAACTGAAGCTTTCTTT.

The V gene is TRBV20-1, the J gene TRBJ2-7; possible D gene TRBD2, 5 bases. CDR3 size: 13 residues. Germline V lookup: CDR1 DFQATT, CDR2 SNEGSKA (reference sequence). Trimming left V 1 base short and J 1 base short, with 8 bases between. CDR3 in DNA: TGCAGTGCTAGAGTTCCGGGGTCCTACGAGCAGTACTTC. It specifies CSARVPGSYEQYF.

This sequence joins TRBV21-1 and TRBJ2-5. TRBV21-1 is tagged as a pseudogene. The CDR3 spans 10 residues. The CDR3 sequence is CASSKGTQYF. The CDR3 bases are TGTGCCAGCAGCAAAGGAACTCAGTACTTC.

This clonotype was recorded once. The rearrangement joins TRBV7-6 to TRBJ2-7; D ambiguous. Looked up from germline, CDR1 is SGHVS and CDR2 is FNYEAQ. This CDR3 comprises 14 residues. V shed 5 bases and J shed 5 bases, with 16 bases lying between them. The CDR3 region has the DNA TGTGCCAGCAGCCCGACCGGATCCCAACACGAGCAGTACTTC. Residues: CASSPTGSQHEQYF. Complete variable domain (other parts from reference TRBV7-6 and TRBJ2-7): GAGVSQSPRYKVTKRGQDVALRCDPISGHVSLYWYRQALGQGPEFLTYFNYEAQQDKSGLPNDRFSAERPEGSISTLTIQRTEQRDSAMYRCASSPTGSQHEQYFGPGTRLTVT.

At least ten counts were recorded for this clonotype. The chain is built from TRBV29-1 and TRBJ2-1; perhaps D is TRBD1 or TRBD2 (5 bases each). The CDR3 is 14 amino acids. V was trimmed by 4 bases and J by 6 bases, leaving 16 bases between them. From germline, CDR1 is SQVTM and CDR2 ANQGSEA. The CDR3 sequence is CSVVGDGLPNEQFF. In DNA, the CDR3 is TGCAGCGTTGTAGGGGACGGCCTACCCAATGAGCAGTTCTTC.

The chain combines TRBV11-2 with TRBJ1-2; a weak D match, TRBD1 (5 bases). The V gene lost 1 base and the J gene lost 2 bases, with 14 bases spanning the gap. The CDR3 sequence is 16 residues long. Looked up from germline, CDR1 is SGHAT and CDR2 is FQNNGV. CDR3 loop: CASSLAPGRKNYGYTF. The CDR3 DNA reads as TGTGCCAGCAGCTTAGCCCCGGGACGAAAAAACTATGGCTACACCTTC.

The V call is TRBV11-2, the J call TRBJ2-1; 11 bases fit TRBD1. CDR1 is SGHAT and CDR2 is FQNNGV in the germline V gene. V lost 2 bases to trimming and J lost 2 bases; unmatched junction nucleotides: 20. This CDR3 comprises 22 residues. This CDR3 is CASSLRRTGGLGGGLTYNEQFF. The CDR3 DNA is TGTGCCAGCAGCTTAAGGAGGACAGGGGGCTTGGGCGGGGGGTTGACCTACAATGAGCAGTTCTTC.

This clonotype was recorded only once. One end of the junction varies from germline; a read error may be responsible. The gene calls are TRBV5-8 and TRBJ2-1; a possible D gene is TRBD2 (5 bases). The germline gives CDR1 SGHTS, CDR2 YDEGEE. The CDR3 length is 15 residues. CDR3 residues: CTSLQRRSSYNEQFF. In DNA, the CDR3 is TGTACCAGCTTACAGCGGAGGAGCTCCTACAATGAGCAGTTCTTC.

This clonotype was seen a handful of times. The rearrangement joins TRBV6-2 or TRBV6-3 to TRBJ2-3; D is ambiguous. The CDR3 has 14 amino acids. Germline V gene data show CDR1 as MNHEY and CDR2 as SVGEGT. The ends were cut back, 7 bases at V and 2 bases at J, with 13 bases in the middle. In nucleotides, the CDR3 is TGTGCCAGCACCCCACCGCTCTTCACAGATACGCAGTATTTT. Translation gives CASTPPLFTDTQYF.